The 4 T cell receptor beta chains reported below all come from one sample, sequenced in a study of memory CD4+ T cells and cytomegalovirus serostatus. The data were produced by immunoSEQ multiplex PCR, yet TCRdb's version contains in-frame clones alone and is incomplete. The sample contains 45,000 to 70,000 clones, 82% of which appear only once. The sort gate was single viable CD3+CD4+CD8-CD45RO+ cells for memory CD4+ T cells. Sequences were obtained from memory CD4+ T cells from blood. The receptors shown here come from an adult in good health and CMV-seronegative. Some clones in this sample may be carry-over from other donors' samples.

The V and J genes are TRBV10-3 and TRBJ2-1; perhaps TRBD2 as D (6 bases). This CDR3 has 16 residues. Deletions cut 0 bases from V and 3 bases from J, with 12 bases between. The germline V gene encodes CDR1 ENHRY and CDR2 SYGVKD. In DNA, the CDR3 is TGTGCCATCAGTGAGTCGACTAGTTCACTCTACAATGAGCAGTTCTTC. Translation gives CAISESTSSLYNEQFF.

The V gene is TRBV7-2, the J gene TRBJ2-7, with 7 bases fitting TRBD2. There are 13 residues in the CDR3. The V and J ends lost 2 bases and 6 bases, in that order; junction bases with no gene match: 4. Germline loops: CDR1 SGHTA, CDR2 FQGNSA. In DNA, the CDR3 is TGTGCCAGCAGCTTAACCGGGAGGAGCGAGCAGTACTTC. This sequence encodes CASSLTGRSEQYF.

In its sample, this clone was seen once. The chain combines TRBV4-2 with TRBJ2-5; 8 bases fit TRBD2. This CDR3 region has 15 residues. V was pared by 3 bases and J by 5 bases, with 8 bases of the junction left unmatched. Germline lookup yields CDR1 LGHNA and CDR2 YNFKEQ. CDR3 loop: CASSHRASGGETQYF. CDR3 in DNA: TGTGCCAGCAGCCACCGGGCCTCGGGGGGGGAGACCCAGTACTTC.

The gene calls are TRBV18 and TRBJ2-2; D is possibly TRBD2 (6 bases). Germline-derived CDR1 and CDR2 are KGHSH and LQKENI. V lost 6 bases and J 1 base, leaving 12 bases between the germline ends. The CDR3 runs 15 residues. CDR3 nucleotide sequence: TGTGCCAGCTCCCCCCGGGGGAAGAACACCGGGGAGCTGTTTTTT. The encoded protein is CASSPRGKNTGELFF.